What follows are 6 T cell receptor beta chains derived from one specimen sequenced in a study of spatial heterogeneity in lung cancer. TCRdb fed the 5' RACE reads into MiXCR, producing one record per CDR3 protein. The sample consists of some 360 distinct CDR3 sequences, 40% to 60% of them appearing once. Time point reported: sample taken at primary tumor resection. Source: normal lung tissue next to the tumor, taken at surgery. Every receptor here comes from a female donor with early-stage non-small cell lung cancer.

With regard to this clonotype: Because the library targeted alpha chains, this beta chain is an off-target read whose size means little. The V call is TRBV29-1, the J call TRBJ1-2; possibly TRBD1 for D (5 bases). The CDR3 totals 11 residues. Between the trimmed V and J ends, which lost 4 bases and 4 bases, there was a span of 7 bases. Germline V CDR1 and CDR2: SQVTM, ANQGSEA. The CDR3, as DNA: TGCAGCGTTGGACAGCCCTATGGCTACACCTTC. Encoded protein: CSVGQPYGYTF. Based on the CDR3 plus reference TRBV29-1 and TRBJ1-2, the full variable domain is SAVISQKPSRDICQRGTSLTIQCQVDSQVTMMFWYRQQPGQSLTLIATANQGSEATYESGFVIDKFPISRPNLTFSTLTVSNMSPEDSSIYLCSVGQPYGYTFGSGTRLTVV.

About this clonotype: As an off-target read in a library built for alpha chains, this beta chain has a frequency of little significance. The rearrangement links TRBV9 to TRBJ2-5; no firm D call. The CDR3 length is 15 residues. CDR1 and CDR2 (germline): SGDLS, YYNGEE. Trimming took 0 bases from V and 5 from J, leaving 14 bases between them. The CDR3 nucleotides read TGTGCCAGCAGCGTAGAAGGTAGAGTCAAGGAGACCCAGTACTTC. Its translation is CASSVEGRVKETQYF.

A note on this clonotype: Because this beta chain is a stray read in a library intended to capture alpha chains, its abundance should not be given much weight. V usage is TRBV29-1 and J usage is TRBJ1-1; D is possibly TRBD1 (6 bases). V was trimmed by 6 bases and J by 6 bases, leaving 14 bases between them. The CDR3 runs to 12 residues. Germline CDR1 reads SQVTM; CDR2 reads ANQGSEA. The CDR3 here is CSVGQPSPEAFF. CDR3 DNA sequence: TGCAGCGTCGGACAGCCTTCCCCTGAAGCTTTCTTT.

This clonotype was found a few times. Because this beta chain is a stray read in a library intended to capture alpha chains, its abundance should not be given much weight. The V gene is TRBV19, the J gene TRBJ2-1; TRBD2 agrees at 11 bases. The V and J ends lost 7 bases and 4 bases, in that order; junction bases with no gene match: 6. Germline assignment: CDR1 LNHDA and CDR2 SQIVND (reference sequence). This CDR3 contains 15 residues. The CDR3 coding sequence is TGTGCCAGTACCAATGTAGCGGGGGGGTACAATGAGCAGTTCTTC. It translates to CASTNVAGGYNEQFF.

Worth noting for this clonotype: Because this beta chain is a stray read in a library intended to capture alpha chains, its abundance should not be given much weight. The chain employs TRBV12-3 or TRBV12-4 and TRBJ1-2; 7 nucleotides align to TRBD1. This CDR3 comprises 13 residues. V shed 5 bases, J shed 8 bases, and the junction held 8 bases outside the gene matches. The CDR3 bases are TGTGCCAGCAGTCCCCCACAGGGGACCGGCTACACCTTC. Encoded protein: CASSPPQGTGYTF.

About this clonotype: This beta chain is a stray read from a library made for alpha chains; its abundance is not meaningful. The chain links TRBV12-3 or TRBV12-4 to TRBJ1-5; tentatively, D is TRBD1 (5 bases). CDR3 length: 15 amino acids. V lost 4 bases and J lost 1, with 11 bases in between. CDR3 sequence reads: CASSSQGISNQPQHF. CDR3 nucleotide sequence: TGTGCCAGCAGTTCCCAGGGAATCAGCAATCAGCCCCAGCATTTT.